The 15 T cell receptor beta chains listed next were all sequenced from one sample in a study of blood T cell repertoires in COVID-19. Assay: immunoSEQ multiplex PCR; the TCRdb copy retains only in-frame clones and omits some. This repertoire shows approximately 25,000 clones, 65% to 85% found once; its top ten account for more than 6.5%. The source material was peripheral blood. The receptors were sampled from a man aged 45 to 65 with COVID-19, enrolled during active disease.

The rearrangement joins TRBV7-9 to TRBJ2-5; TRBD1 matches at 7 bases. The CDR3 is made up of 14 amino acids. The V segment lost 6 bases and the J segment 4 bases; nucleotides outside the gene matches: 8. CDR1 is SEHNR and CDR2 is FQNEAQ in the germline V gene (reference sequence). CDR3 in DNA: TGTGCCAGCAGGGCTGACAGGGCCCGAGAGACCCAGTACTTC. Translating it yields CASRADRARETQYF. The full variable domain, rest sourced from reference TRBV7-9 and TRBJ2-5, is DTGVSQNPRHKITKRGQNVTFRCDPISEHNRLYWYRQTLGQGPEFLTYFQNEAQLEKSRLLSDRFSAERPKGSFSTLEIQRTEQGDSAMYLCASRADRARETQYFGPGTRLLVL.

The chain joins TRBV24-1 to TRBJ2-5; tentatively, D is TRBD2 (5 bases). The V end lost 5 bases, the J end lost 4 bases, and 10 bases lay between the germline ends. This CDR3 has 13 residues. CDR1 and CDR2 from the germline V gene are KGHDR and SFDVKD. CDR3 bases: TGTGCCACCAGTGGTCCGGGGATAGAGACCCAGTACTTC. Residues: CATSGPGIETQYF.

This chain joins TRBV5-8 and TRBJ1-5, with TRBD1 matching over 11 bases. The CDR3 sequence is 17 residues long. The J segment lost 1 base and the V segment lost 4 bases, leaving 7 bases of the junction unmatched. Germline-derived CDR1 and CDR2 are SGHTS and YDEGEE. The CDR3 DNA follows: TGTGCCAGCAGCCCGGACAGGGGGCGGGGGAGCAATCAGCCCCAGCATTTT. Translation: CASSPDRGRGSNQPQHF. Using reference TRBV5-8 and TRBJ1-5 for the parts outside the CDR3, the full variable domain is EAGVTQSPTHLIKTRGQQATLRCSPISGHTSVYWYQQALGLGLQFLLWYDEGEERNRGNFPPRFSGRQFPNYSSELNVNALELEDSALYLCASSPDRGRGSNQPQHFGDGTRLSIL.

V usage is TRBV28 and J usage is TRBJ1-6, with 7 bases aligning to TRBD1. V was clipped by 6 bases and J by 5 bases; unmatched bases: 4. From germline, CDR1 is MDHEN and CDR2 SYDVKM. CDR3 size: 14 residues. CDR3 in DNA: TGTGCCAGCAGGACAGGGAATAATAATTCACCCCTCCACTTT. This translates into CASRTGNNNSPLHF.

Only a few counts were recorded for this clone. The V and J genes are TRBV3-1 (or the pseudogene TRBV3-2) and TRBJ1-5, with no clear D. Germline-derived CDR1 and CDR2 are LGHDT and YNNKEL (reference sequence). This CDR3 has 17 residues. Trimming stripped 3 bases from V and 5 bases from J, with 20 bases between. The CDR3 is CASSHPPGPPSYQPQHF. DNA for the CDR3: TGTGCCAGCAGCCATCCTCCGGGTCCACCTAGTTATCAGCCCCAGCATTTT.

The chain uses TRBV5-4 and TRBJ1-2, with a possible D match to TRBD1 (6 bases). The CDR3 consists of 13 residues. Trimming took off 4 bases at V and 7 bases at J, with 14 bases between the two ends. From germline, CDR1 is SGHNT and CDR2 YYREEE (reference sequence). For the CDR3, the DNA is TGTGCCAGCAGCGCAGGGGCGGTCTCTGGCTACACCTTC. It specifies CASSAGAVSGYTF.

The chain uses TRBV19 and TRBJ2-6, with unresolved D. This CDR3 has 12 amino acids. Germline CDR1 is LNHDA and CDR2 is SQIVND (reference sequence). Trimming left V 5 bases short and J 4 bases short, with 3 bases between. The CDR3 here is CASSLGANVLTF. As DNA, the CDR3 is TGTGCCAGTAGTCTCGGGGCCAACGTCCTGACTTTC.

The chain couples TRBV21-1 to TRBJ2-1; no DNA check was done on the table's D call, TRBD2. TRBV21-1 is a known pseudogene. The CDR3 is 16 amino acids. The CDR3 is CASSKARGSSYNEQFF. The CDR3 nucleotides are TGTGCCAGCAGCAAAGCCCGGGGGAGCTCCTACAATGAGCAGTTCTTC.

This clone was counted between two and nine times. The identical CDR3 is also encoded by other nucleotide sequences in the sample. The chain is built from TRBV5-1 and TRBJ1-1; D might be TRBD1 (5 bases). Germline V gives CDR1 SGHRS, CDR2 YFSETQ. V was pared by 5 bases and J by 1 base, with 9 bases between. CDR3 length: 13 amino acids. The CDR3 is CASRSGQNTEAFF. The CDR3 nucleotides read TGCGCCAGCAGATCCGGACAGAACACTGAAGCTTTCTTT.

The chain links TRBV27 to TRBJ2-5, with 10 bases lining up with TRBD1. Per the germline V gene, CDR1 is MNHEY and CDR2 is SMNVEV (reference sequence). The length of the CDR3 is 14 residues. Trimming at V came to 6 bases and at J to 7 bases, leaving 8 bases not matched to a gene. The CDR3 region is CASRLGQGVATQYF. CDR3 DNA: TGTGCCAGCAGACTTGGACAGGGGGTTGCGACCCAGTACTTC.

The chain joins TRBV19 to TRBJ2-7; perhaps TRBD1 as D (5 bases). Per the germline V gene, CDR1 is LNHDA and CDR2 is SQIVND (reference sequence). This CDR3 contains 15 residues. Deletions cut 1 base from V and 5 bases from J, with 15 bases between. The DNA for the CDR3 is TGTGCCAGTAGTATAGGGGCAGGGATTAACCACGAGCAGTACTTC. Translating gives CASSIGAGINHEQYF. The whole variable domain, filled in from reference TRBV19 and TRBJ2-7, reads DGGITQSPKYLFRKEGQNVTLSCEQNLNHDAMYWYRQDPGQGLRLIYYSQIVNDFQKGDIAEGYSVSREKKESFPLTVTSAQKNPTAFYLCASSIGAGINHEQYFGPGTRLTVT.

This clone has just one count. CDR3 loop: CASSWEGLSGYTF. As DNA, the CDR3 is TGTGCCAGCAGTTGGGAGGGGCTGAGCGGCTACACCTTC. The rearrangement joins TRBV28 to TRBJ1-2; possibly TRBD1 for D (5 bases). The CDR3 loop spans 13 amino acids. The germline gives CDR1 MDHEN, CDR2 SYDVKM. The V gene lost 4 bases and the J gene lost 8 bases, with 14 bases spanning the gap.

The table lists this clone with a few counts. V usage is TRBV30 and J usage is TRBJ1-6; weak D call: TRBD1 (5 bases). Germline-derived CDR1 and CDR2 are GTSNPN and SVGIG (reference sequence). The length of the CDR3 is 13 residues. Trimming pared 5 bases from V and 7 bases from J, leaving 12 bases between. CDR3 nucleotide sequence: TGTGCCTGGGCCCGGACACCAAATTCACCCCTCCACTTT. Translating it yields CAWARTPNSPLHF.

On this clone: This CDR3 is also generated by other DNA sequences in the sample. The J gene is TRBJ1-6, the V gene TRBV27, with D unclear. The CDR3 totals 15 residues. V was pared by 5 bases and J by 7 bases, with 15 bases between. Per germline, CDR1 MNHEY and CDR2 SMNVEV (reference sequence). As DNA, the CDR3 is TGTGCCAGCAGTCTGGGCGTGGGAGGCAATTCACCCCTCCACTTT. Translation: CASSLGVGGNSPLHF.

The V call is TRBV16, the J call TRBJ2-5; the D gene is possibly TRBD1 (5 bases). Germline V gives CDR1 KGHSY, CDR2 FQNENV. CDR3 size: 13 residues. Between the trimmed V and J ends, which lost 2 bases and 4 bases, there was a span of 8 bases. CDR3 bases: TGTGCCAGCAGCCAACAGGGTGGAGAGACCCAGTACTTC. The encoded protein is CASSQQGGETQYF.